The clone carrying this T cell receptor beta chain was observed many times. The target antigen is unknown. These data are taken from a study of Graves' ophthalmopathy and Graves' hyperthyroidism. Study-level points and caveats: Both an approximately 70% sensitivity and a roughly 75% specificity characterized the model's predictions of ophthalmopathy progression. Blood also harbored most expanded thyroid clonotypes above 0.001 frequency.

Amplification of the TCR beta CDR3 regions used RNA transcripts (as template). The authors performed first-round RT-PCR with HTBI primers and then a second-round multiplex PCR. TCRdb reprocessed the multiplex PCR reads with MiXCR, giving one entry per CDR3 protein. The sample lists about 210,000 distinct CDR3 sequences, 29% occurring once. The CDR3 length is 15 residues. Trimming removed 5 bases from V and 2 bases from J, with 15 bases in between. The germline V gene encodes CDR1 MNHEY and CDR2 SVGAGI. The chain carries TRBV6-5 and TRBJ2-5; TRBD1 or TRBD2 may be the D gene (6 bases each). Specimen: peripheral blood. This TCR came from a man aged 50-60 years with Graves' ophthalmopathy. DNA of the CDR3: TGTGCCAGCAGTAGGGGGGCCCGGGGGCAAGAGACCCAGTACTTC. The encoded protein is CASSRGARGQETQYF.